Below are 20 T cell receptor beta chains sequenced from a single sample in a study of T cell repertoires in cytomegalovirus infection. Using its own MiXCR run on the reads, TCRdb lists one record per CDR3 protein. There are 490,000 or so distinct CDR3 sequences in the sample; roughly 12% occur only once, and about 9.4% lies in the top ten. Specimen: PBMCs. These receptors were obtained from a human donor in good health (CMV status not recorded). Some clones in this sample may be carry-over from other donors' samples.

The sample holds many counts of this clonotype. V usage is TRBV7-2 and J usage is TRBJ1-2, with 10 bases that match TRBD1. Germline-derived CDR1 and CDR2 are SGHTA and FQGNSA. CDR3 size: 14 residues. V was pared by 5 bases and J by 7 bases, with 7 bases of the junction left unmatched. The CDR3 spells CASSGRTGGRGYTF. The CDR3 nucleotides read TGTGCCAGCAGCGGCAGGACAGGGGGACGTGGCTACACCTTC.

The V call is TRBV5-1, the J call TRBJ2-7; D gene unclear. There are 14 residues in the CDR3. V shed 4 bases and J shed 0 bases, with 11 bases lying between them. Germline CDR1 reads SGHRS; CDR2 reads YFSETQ. The CDR3 protein is CASSKEDGSYEQYF. The CDR3 DNA reads as TGCGCCAGCAGCAAAGAAGACGGCTCCTACGAGCAGTACTTC.

In its sample, this clonotype was seen many times. The chain has TRBV27 and TRBJ1-4; D is ambiguous. Germline CDR1 is MNHEY and CDR2 is SMNVEV (reference sequence). This CDR3 spans 14 amino acids. Trimming cost V 10 bases and J 4 bases, with 16 bases left between them. The CDR3 DNA follows: TGTGCCACCTCCCGCGCAGGCGGTAATGAAAAACTGTTTTTT. Encoded protein: CATSRAGGNEKLFF.

The V and J genes are TRBV20-1 and TRBJ1-5; D might be TRBD1 (6 bases). The CDR3 has 13 residues. Germline V lookup: CDR1 DFQATT, CDR2 SNEGSKA (reference sequence). With 5 bases removed from V and 4 bases from J, the gap between germline ends came to 12 bases. CDR3 DNA sequence: TGCAGTGCTGGGGGACAACTAAATCAGCCCCAGCATTTT. Translation gives CSAGGQLNQPQHF.

At least ten counts were recorded for this clonotype. The CDR3 loop is CASTPTAYLLTSGVVHEQYF. The DNA for the CDR3 is TGTGCCAGCACTCCGACAGCCTATTTACTAACATCCGGAGTGGTCCACGAGCAGTACTTC. The gene calls are TRBV28 and TRBJ2-7, with a possible D match to TRBD1 (5 bases). Germline loops: CDR1 MDHEN, CDR2 SYDVKM. This CDR3 contains 20 residues. V shed 7 bases and J shed 5 bases, with 36 bases lying between them.

This clonotype turned up a few times. The chain has TRBV10-3 and TRBJ2-1; 13 nucleotides align to TRBD2. Germline lookup yields CDR1 ENHRY and CDR2 SYGVKD. The CDR3 spans 15 residues. V was clipped by 6 bases and J by 6 bases; unmatched bases: 5. CDR3 in amino acids: CAISPTSGGANEQFF. The CDR3 region has the DNA TGTGCCATCAGCCCCACTAGCGGGGGGGCCAATGAGCAGTTCTTC.

This clonotype was observed a handful of times. The chain carries TRBV14 and TRBJ2-3; TRBD2 matches at 8 bases. The J segment lost 2 bases and the V segment lost 0 bases, leaving 10 bases of the junction unmatched. Germline V CDR1 and CDR2: SGHDN, FVKESK. The CDR3 spans 18 residues. The CDR3 DNA sequence: TGTGCCAGCAGCCAAGACAGAAGGCTAGCGGGTAACACAGATACGCAGTATTTT. Its protein is CASSQDRRLAGNTDTQYF.

There are many counts of this clonotype. The chain carries TRBV27 and TRBJ1-5; D is perhaps TRBD1 (6 bases). CDR3 length: 13 amino acids. Looked up from germline, CDR1 is MNHEY and CDR2 is SMNVEV (reference sequence). V was pared by 3 bases and J by 8 bases, with 11 bases between. CDR3 nucleotide sequence: TGTGCCAGCAGTTTTTCGGGGGGCGAGCCCCAGCATTTT. The encoded protein is CASSFSGGEPQHF.

The chain uses TRBV30 and TRBJ2-5, with D unclear. This CDR3 is 14 amino acids long. In germline, CDR1 is GTSNPN, CDR2 SVGIG (reference sequence). Between the trimmed V and J ends, which lost 1 base and 5 bases, there was a span of 14 bases. CDR3 sequence reads: CAWSGGSSGETQYF. The CDR3 DNA follows: TGTGCCTGGAGTGGGGGTTCGTCCGGGGAGACCCAGTACTTC.

This clonotype showed up many times. In DNA form, the CDR3 reads TGTGCCAGCAGTGAATGGGGGGGTAGCGAGACCCAGTACTTC. Amino acid sequence: CASSEWGGSETQYF. V is TRBV25-1 and J is TRBJ2-5, with 7 bases identical to TRBD2. This CDR3 region has 14 residues. Losses at the gene ends were 1 base for V and 5 bases for J; bases not matched to a gene: 4. Germline CDR1 is MGHDK and CDR2 is SYGVNS.

The chain employs TRBV5-4 and TRBJ2-7; 8 bases line up with TRBD1. This CDR3 is built from 17 residues. Germline assignment: CDR1 SGHNT and CDR2 YYREEE (reference sequence). V dropped 3 bases and J dropped 4; count of bases not matched to a gene: 15. CDR3 region: CASSSRFVTGEGYEQYF. DNA of the CDR3: TGTGCCAGCAGCTCCCGCTTTGTGACAGGGGAAGGTTACGAGCAGTACTTC.

This clonotype was recorded at least ten times. V usage is TRBV7-8 and J usage is TRBJ1-4, with TRBD1 as a possible D gene (5 bases). V lost 5 bases and J lost 8, with 12 bases in between. Germline V gene data show CDR1 as SGHVS and CDR2 as FQNEAQ. The CDR3 has 13 residues. The CDR3 region is CASSPGPEEKLFF. The CDR3 nucleotides read TGTGCCAGCAGCCCGGGACCTGAGGAAAAACTGTTTTTT.

This clonotype has at least ten counts. The rearrangement links TRBV7-3 to TRBJ1-4; the match to TRBD1 covers 7 bases. The germline V gene encodes CDR1 SGHTA and CDR2 FQGTGA. The CDR3 extends over 15 amino acids. V lost 0 bases, J lost 5 bases, and 3 bases stayed unmatched. The CDR3, as DNA: TGTGCCAGCAGCTTAACGCCGACAGGGAATGAAAAACTGTTTTTT. Translated: CASSLTPTGNEKLFF.

This clonotype was detected many times. The V and J genes are TRBV6-1 and TRBJ2-7, with D possibly being TRBD2 (6 bases). CDR3 length equals 12 residues. Germline V CDR1 and CDR2: MNHNS, SASEGT. Trimming pared 9 bases from V and 7 bases from J, leaving 16 bases between. This CDR3 is CASSREDGEQYF. The CDR3 DNA reads as TGTGCCAGTTCGAGGGAGGACGGAGAGCAGTACTTC.

This chain links TRBV29-1 with TRBJ2-3; D possibly corresponds to TRBD1 (5 bases). The CDR3 has 14 residues. Germline V gene sequence: CDR1 SQVTM, CDR2 ANQGSEA. The V end lost 3 bases, the J end lost 0 bases, and 10 bases lay between the germline ends. CDR3 DNA sequence: TGCAGCGTTGAGGGGCTGGAGAGCACAGATACGCAGTATTTT. Translation: CSVEGLESTDTQYF.

This clonotype was observed a few times. CDR3 bases: TGCAGTGCTAGTGGCGGATCCTCTGGAAACACCATATATTTT. It is translated as CSASGGSSGNTIYF. The chain couples TRBV20-1 to TRBJ1-3; no reliable D call. The CDR3 contains 14 residues. Germline assignment: CDR1 DFQATT and CDR2 SNEGSKA (reference sequence). Trimming removed 3 bases from V and 0 bases from J, with 9 bases in between.

This clonotype has a count of ten or more. The gene calls are TRBV7-8 and TRBJ2-7, with D unclear. CDR3 length: 14 amino acids. Germline assignment: CDR1 SGHVS and CDR2 FQNEAQ. V was pared by 1 base and J by 7 bases, with 14 bases between. The CDR3 DNA reads TGTGCCAGCAGCTTAGTACAGCCGGAGAGTGAGCAGTACTTC. Translating it yields CASSLVQPESEQYF.

The chain carries TRBV20-1 and TRBJ2-1; 14 nucleotides line up with TRBD2. CDR1 is DFQATT, CDR2 SNEGSKA, per germline (reference sequence). V was clipped by 8 bases and J by 3 bases; unmatched bases: 6. The length of the CDR3 is 15 residues. CDR3 DNA: TGCAGTTCAAAAGGGACTAGCGGGAGCTACAATGAGCAGTTCTTC. This codes for CSSKGTSGSYNEQFF.

This clonotype was seen repeatedly, ten times or more. V and J are TRBV12-3 or TRBV12-4 and TRBJ2-4, with D hard to call. CDR3 length: 15 amino acids. V gave up 6 bases and J gave up 0 bases, with 12 bases separating them. The CDR3 nucleotides are TGTGCCAGCAGGGGTTTAGGGCTAGCCAAAAACATTCAGTACTTC. Translation gives CASRGLGLAKNIQYF.

This rearrangement joins TRBV23-1 to TRBJ2-7; D perhaps matches TRBD1 (5 bases). TRBV23-1 is assigned to the ORF class and has an uncertain function. Trimming pared 6 bases from V and 2 bases from J, leaving 17 bases between. The CDR3 length is 15 residues. CDR3 loop: CASSQGPLGTYEQYF. The DNA of the CDR3 is TGCGCCAGCAGCCAGGGCCCTCTAGGAACCTACGAGCAGTACTTC.